This T cell receptor beta chain was retrieved from a study of T cells in Graves' hyperthyroidism and ophthalmopathy. Study-wide results and limits: Ophthalmopathy prediction by the model preceded onset by a median approximately six months. The blood repertoire included most of the expanded thyroid clonotypes above 0.001.

Amplification of TCR beta CDR3 regions was performed using RNA transcripts as template. A set of HTBI primers served as the primers for a first-round RT-PCR of the TCR CDR3. MiXCR was run by TCRdb on the multiplex PCR reads, yielding one entry per CDR3 protein. Among around 300,000 distinct CDR3 sequences listed, roughly 15% were seen once. Trimming took off 2 bases at V and 8 bases at J, with 13 bases between the two ends. Germline loops: CDR1 MDHEN, CDR2 SYDVKM. This CDR3 has 15 residues. Diagnoses used clinical symptoms, serum thyroxine and TRAb, thyroid ultrasound and orbital computed tomography. This clonotype has ten or more counts. The antigen remains unidentified.

The clonotype was recovered from a middle-aged woman with Graves' hyperthyroidism. The sequencing sample was made of blood. The rearrangement links TRBV28 to TRBJ1-6, with D possibly matching TRBD1 (6 bases). CDR3 protein: CASSLEQDSHSPLHF. The CDR3 DNA sequence: TGTGCCAGCAGTTTAGAACAGGACAGCCATTCACCCCTCCACTTT.